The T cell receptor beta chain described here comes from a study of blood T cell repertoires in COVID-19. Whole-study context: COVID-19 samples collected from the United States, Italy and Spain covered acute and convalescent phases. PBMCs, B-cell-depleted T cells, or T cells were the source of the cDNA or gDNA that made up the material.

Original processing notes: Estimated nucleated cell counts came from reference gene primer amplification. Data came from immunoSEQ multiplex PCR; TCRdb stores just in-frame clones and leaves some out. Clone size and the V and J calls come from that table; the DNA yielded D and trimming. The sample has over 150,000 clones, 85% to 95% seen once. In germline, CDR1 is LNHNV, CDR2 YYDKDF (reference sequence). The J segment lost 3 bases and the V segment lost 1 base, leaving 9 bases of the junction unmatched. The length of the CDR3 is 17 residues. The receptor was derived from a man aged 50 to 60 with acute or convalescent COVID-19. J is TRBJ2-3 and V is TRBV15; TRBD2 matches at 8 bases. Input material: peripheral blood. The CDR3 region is CATSRGGSGSRTDTQYF. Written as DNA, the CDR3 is TGTGCCACCAGCAGAGGTGGCAGCGGGAGTAGGACAGATACGCAGTATTTT.